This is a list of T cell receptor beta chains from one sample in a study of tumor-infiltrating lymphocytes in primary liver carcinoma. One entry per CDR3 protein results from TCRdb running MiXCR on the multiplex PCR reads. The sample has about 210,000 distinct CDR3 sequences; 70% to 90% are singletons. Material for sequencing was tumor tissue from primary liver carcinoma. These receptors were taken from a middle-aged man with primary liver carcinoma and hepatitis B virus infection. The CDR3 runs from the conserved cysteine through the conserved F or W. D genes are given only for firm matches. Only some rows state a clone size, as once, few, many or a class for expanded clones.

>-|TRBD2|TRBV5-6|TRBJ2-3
CVSSLAAGREGRTDAQYF
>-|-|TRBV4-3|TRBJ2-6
CASSQDGLGRGANALTF
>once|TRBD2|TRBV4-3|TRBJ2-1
CASSQDASGILNEQFF
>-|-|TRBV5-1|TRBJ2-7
CSSSFIGGFQAEQYF
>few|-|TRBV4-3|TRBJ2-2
CASNPRSPTRGGSTGKLFF
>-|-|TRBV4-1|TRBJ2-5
CASSQDWGAHRETQYF
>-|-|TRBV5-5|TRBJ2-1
CASRSGLAHENEQFF
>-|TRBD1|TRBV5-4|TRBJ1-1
CVSSTDRGRLNIEAFF
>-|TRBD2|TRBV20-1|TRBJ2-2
CSARTLAGSSLTGELFF
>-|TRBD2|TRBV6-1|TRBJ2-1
CAGSEGTTGSNEQFF
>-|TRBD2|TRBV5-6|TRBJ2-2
CTSSGTSIYTGELFF
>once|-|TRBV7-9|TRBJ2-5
CSGSLAGIETQYF
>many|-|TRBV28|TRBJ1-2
CASSLMGNYGYTF
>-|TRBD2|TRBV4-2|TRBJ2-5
CFSSQVRGVGETQYF
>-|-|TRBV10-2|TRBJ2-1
CVSSGGGEQFF
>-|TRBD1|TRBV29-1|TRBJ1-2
CSVEKGQGDRNYGYTF
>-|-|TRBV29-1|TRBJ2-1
CSVWTPSSYNEQFF
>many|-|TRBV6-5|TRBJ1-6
CASSKQGANNSPLHF
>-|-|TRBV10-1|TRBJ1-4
CASSEGGKLSF
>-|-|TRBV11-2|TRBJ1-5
CPNSLGDTGWAQPQHF
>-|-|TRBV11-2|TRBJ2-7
CPSTKGIEQYF
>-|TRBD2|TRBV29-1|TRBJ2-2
CSMPEGSGEQFF
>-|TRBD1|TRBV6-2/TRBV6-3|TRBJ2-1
CASSYFTQGQVPSF
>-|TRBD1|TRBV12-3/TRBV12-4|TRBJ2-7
CASSPRGWGDEQYF
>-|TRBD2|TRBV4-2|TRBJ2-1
CAISQPGLAGDRGQFF
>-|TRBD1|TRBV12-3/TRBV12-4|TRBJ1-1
CASSLWTGGFGDTEAFF
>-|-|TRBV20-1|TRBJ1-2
CSARDGMLYGYTF
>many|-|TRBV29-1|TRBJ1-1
CSVGGRANTEAFF
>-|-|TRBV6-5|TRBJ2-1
CANSYAVLNKQFF
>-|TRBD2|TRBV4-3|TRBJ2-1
CASSQERSSGILYKQFF
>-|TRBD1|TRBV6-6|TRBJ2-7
CASSSIPGQGAREHYF
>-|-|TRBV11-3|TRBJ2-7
CASSVGRSYQQYF
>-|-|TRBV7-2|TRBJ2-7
CASSLLGYEQYF
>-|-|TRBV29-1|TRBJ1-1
CSVGPGWRMITEAFF
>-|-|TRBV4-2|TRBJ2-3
CASSQVHLVADAQYF
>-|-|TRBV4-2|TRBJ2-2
CASSQDGGVIGELFF
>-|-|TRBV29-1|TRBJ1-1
CSIGAEWGMNTEAFF
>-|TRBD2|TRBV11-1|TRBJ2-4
CASSFPMTSGIINIQYF
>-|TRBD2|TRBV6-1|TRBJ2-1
CPSRDILAGANEQFF
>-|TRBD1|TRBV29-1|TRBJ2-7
CNVQVTGGKGEPYF
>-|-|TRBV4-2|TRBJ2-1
CASTQDWATGGEQFF
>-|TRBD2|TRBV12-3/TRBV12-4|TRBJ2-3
CGSSRRTSGSTDTQYF
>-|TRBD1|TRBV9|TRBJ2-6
CASSVENRGGANVLTF
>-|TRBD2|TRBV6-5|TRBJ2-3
CTSNPGVAGTDTLYF
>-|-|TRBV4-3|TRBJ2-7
CASSLEETAAYEQYF
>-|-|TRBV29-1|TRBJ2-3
CSAVGASSTDTQYF
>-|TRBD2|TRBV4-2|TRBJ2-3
CASIGGLAGGTDTQYF
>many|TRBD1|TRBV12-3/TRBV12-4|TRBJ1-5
CASSGRDRGNQPQHF
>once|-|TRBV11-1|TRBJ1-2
CASSLLHNYGYTF
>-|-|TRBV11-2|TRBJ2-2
CAGRKGDWTANTGELFF
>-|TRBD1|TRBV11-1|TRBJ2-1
CDSRFDRDQFF